This is a list of T cell receptor beta chains from one sample in a study of graft-versus-host responses after intestinal transplantation. No cognate antigen is known for these TCRs. Sequencing used immunoSEQ multiplex PCR; TCRdb keeps in-frame clones, though not all of them. The sample lists about 35,000 clones, nearly 95% seen once, with about a fifth in the top ten. Specimen: unstimulated CD8+ T cells sorted from spleen or lymph node cells, collected before transplant. These receptors were collected from a human donor who was the organ donor for an intestinal transplant. The CDR3 runs from the conserved cysteine through the conserved F or W. The order of the fields is CDR3 protein, CDR3 DNA, D gene, J gene, clone size, V gene. The D gene is left open where the match is weak. Only part of the rows carry a size: once, few, many, or a class if the clone is expanded.

CASSVAGGQETQYF,TGTGCCAGCAGCGTAGCCGGGGGCCAAGAGACCCAGTACTTC,NA,TRBJ2-5,NA,TRBV9
CASSIDLAGGTYEQYF,TGTGCCAGTAGTATAGATCTAGCGGGAGGGACCTACGAGCAGTACTTC,TRBD2,TRBJ2-7,NA,TRBV19
CASSLEGPSYNEQFF,TGTGCCAGCAGCTTGGAGGGACCCTCCTACAATGAGCAGTTCTTC,NA,TRBJ2-1,NA,TRBV5-5
CASSLVLGLGYTF,TGTGCCAGCAGCTTAGTATTGGGACTGGGCTACACCTTC,NA,TRBJ1-2,NA,TRBV13
CASSLGRAGYEQYF,TGTGCCAGCAGCTTAGGGCGCGCAGGCTACGAGCAGTACTTC,NA,TRBJ2-7,NA,TRBV7-9
CASSVGWGGGYEQYF,TGTGCCAGCAGCGTAGGTTGGGGCGGAGGCTACGAGCAGTACTTC,NA,TRBJ2-7,few,TRBV9
CASSLGPDEQYF,TGTGCCAGCAGCTTGGGGCCGGACGAGCAGTACTTC,NA,TRBJ2-7,NA,TRBV5-5
CASSVNVTTSGRLADTQYF,TGTGCCAGCAGCGTAAACGTCACAACTAGCGGGAGGCTCGCAGATACGCAGTATTTT,TRBD2,TRBJ2-3,NA,TRBV9
CSVDGWGTAQETQYF,TGCAGCGTTGATGGATGGGGGACAGCTCAAGAGACCCAGTACTTC,TRBD1,TRBJ2-5,NA,TRBV29-1
CASSYGGLYNEQFF,TGTGCCAGCAGTTACGGTGGGCTGTACAATGAGCAGTTCTTC,NA,TRBJ2-1,NA,TRBV6-5
CASSTDTQYF,TGTGCCAGCAGTACAGATACGCAGTATTTT,NA,TRBJ2-3,NA,TRBV6-4
CARTGQLAGGSDYEQYF,TGTGCCAGGACCGGACAGTTAGCGGGAGGTTCGGACTACGAGCAGTACTTC,TRBD2,TRBJ2-7,NA,TRBV28
CASSPGWGSNEKLFF,TGTGCCAGCAGTCCCGGGTGGGGCTCTAATGAAAAACTGTTTTTT,NA,TRBJ1-4,few,TRBV27
CASSLSGRAYRNEQFF,TGTGCCAGCAGCCTAAGCGGGAGGGCCTATCGCAATGAGCAGTTCTTC,TRBD2,TRBJ2-1,NA,TRBV7-9
CASSVGLRNEQFF,TGTGCCAGCAGCGTAGGGCTTCGCAATGAGCAGTTCTTC,NA,TRBJ2-1,NA,TRBV9
CASSQRQREGTGELFF,TGCGCCAGCAGCCAAAGGCAGCGGGAGGGTACCGGGGAGCTGTTTTTT,TRBD2,TRBJ2-2,NA,TRBV4-1
CASGAGRYYEQYF,TGTGCCAGCGGAGCCGGGAGATACTACGAGCAGTACTTC,NA,TRBJ2-7,NA,TRBV28
CASSLDSGGYGYTF,TGTGCCAGCAGCTTAGATTCAGGGGGCTATGGCTACACCTTC,TRBD1,TRBJ1-2,NA,TRBV7-2
CASSLLAGEIYNEQFF,TGTGCCAGCAGTTTATTGGCAGGGGAAATATACAATGAGCAGTTCTTC,NA,TRBJ2-1,NA,TRBV28
CAMRTENYGYTF,TGTGCCATGAGGACGGAAAACTATGGCTACACCTTC,NA,TRBJ1-2,few,TRBV10-3
CASSTLADSYEQYF,TGTGCCAGCAGTACACTAGCGGACTCCTACGAGCAGTACTTC,TRBD2,TRBJ2-7,NA,TRBV2
CASSGRDRGPDTQYF,TGTGCCAGTAGTGGAAGGGACAGGGGGCCCGATACGCAGTATTTT,TRBD1,TRBJ2-3,NA,TRBV19
CASREQGREETQYF,TGTGCCAGCAGAGAACAGGGTCGTGAAGAGACCCAGTACTTC,NA,TRBJ2-5,NA,TRBV2
CASSSNRRRERADTQYF,TGTGCCAGCAGCTCCAACCGAAGGCGGGAGAGGGCAGATACGCAGTATTTT,TRBD2,TRBJ2-3,NA,TRBV9
CASSPGGHPNTEAFF,TGTGCCAGCAGCCCCGGTGGACATCCGAACACTGAAGCTTTCTTT,NA,TRBJ1-1,NA,TRBV9
CASSQGGQPYEQYF,TGTGCCAGCAGTCAAGGTGGACAGCCTTACGAGCAGTACTTC,NA,TRBJ2-7,NA,TRBV6-5